The entry that follows covers one TCR beta chain sequence. Other DNA sequences in the same sample also yield this CDR3. Generated by immunoSEQ multiplex PCR, the TCRdb table keeps only in-frame clones and is missing some. The data contain more than 200,000 clones, approximately 90% of them singletons. This entry belongs to a study of blood T cell repertoires in COVID-19. Trimming stripped 5 bases from V and 4 bases from J, with 11 bases between. Germline V gene lookup returns CDR1 MNHEY and CDR2 SVGAGI. The CDR3 sequence is 13 residues long. This TCR was sampled from a man in his forties or fifties with acute or convalescent COVID-19. Sample: peripheral blood. The chain carries TRBV6-5 and TRBJ1-2; possibly TRBD1 for D (6 bases). The CDR3 loop is CASSHRDGYGYTF. The DNA for the CDR3 is TGTGCCAGCAGTCACAGGGATGGCTATGGCTACACCTTC.